This record looks at one TCR beta chain sequence and its context. What it recognizes is unknown. This specimen comes from a study of shared clonotypes between healthy human individuals. Study observations and caveats: Across subsets, estimated richness was generally greater for naive than for memory populations. The sharing of around 5% of naive CD4 clonotypes was seen across a few donors.

CDR1 LNHDA and CDR2 SQIVND come from the germline V gene (reference sequence). The CDR3 is 16 residues long. Trimming removed 4 bases from V and 0 bases from J; junction bases left unmatched: 6. Every immunoSEQ plate was one replicate of a subset's evenly spread DNA. Generated by immunoSEQ multiplex PCR, the TCRdb table keeps only in-frame clones and is missing some. The sample includes around 2.5 million clones, roughly 93% of them seen just once. The chain has TRBV19 and TRBJ1-5; 7 bases are a match to TRBD1. The receptor was isolated from a man aged 18 to 35 in good health. Some clones in this sample may be carry-over from other donors' samples. The sample consisted of naive CD4+ T cells from PBMCs. Subset specified: CD45RA+ positively selected. The CDR3 is CASSTDRPNSNQPQHF. The CDR3 region has the DNA TGTGCCAGTAGTACGGACAGGCCAAATAGCAATCAGCCCCAGCATTTT.